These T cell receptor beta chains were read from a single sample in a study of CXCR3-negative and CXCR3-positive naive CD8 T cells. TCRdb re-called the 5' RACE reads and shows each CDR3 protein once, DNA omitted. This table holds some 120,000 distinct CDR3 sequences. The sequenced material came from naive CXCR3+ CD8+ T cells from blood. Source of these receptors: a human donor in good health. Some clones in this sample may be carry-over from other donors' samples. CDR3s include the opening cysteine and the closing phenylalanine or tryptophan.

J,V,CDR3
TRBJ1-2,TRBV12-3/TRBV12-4,CASSFEVRGYTF
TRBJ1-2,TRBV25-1,CASSEGPRLDYGYTF
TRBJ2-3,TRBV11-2,CASSLLQGEDTQYF
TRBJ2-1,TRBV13,CASSLGLRRTGSNNEQFF
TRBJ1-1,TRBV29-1,CSVVGLGTEAFF
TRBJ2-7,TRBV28,CASSLDSGGASYEQYF
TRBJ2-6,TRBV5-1,CASSQGGGGSGANVLTF
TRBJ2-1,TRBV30,CAWSPRDIYNEPFF
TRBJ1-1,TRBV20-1,CSAREGQGQNTEAFF
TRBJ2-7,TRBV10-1,CASSPGLGGPYEQYF
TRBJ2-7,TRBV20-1,CSANRASSYEQYF
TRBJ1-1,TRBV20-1,CSARDSARSDTEAFF
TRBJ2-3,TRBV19,CASSRGWGAGDTQYF
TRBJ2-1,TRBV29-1,CSVEDPQSTNSYNEQFF
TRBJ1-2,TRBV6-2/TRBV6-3,CASSSSGTGGVGYGYTF
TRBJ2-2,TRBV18,CASSPQRENTGELFF
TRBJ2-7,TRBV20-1,CSARPITGVSYEQYF
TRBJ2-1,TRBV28,CASSPRGHEQFF
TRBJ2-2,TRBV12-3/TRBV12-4,CASSDYNGELFF
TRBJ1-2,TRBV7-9,CASSESDTGDYGYTF
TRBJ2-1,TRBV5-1,CASSLVKGGEQFF
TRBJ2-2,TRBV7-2,CASTPPGGTGELFF
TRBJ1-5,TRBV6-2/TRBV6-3,CASRDPMNSNQPQHF
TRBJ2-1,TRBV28,CASSLPRQGANEQFF
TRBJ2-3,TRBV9,CASSVVGGPFTDTQYF
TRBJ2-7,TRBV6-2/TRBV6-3,CASSYTMPYEQYF
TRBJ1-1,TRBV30,CAWSVRLERGVTSFF
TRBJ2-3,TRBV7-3,CASSLSGSGDTQYF
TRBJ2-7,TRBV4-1,CASSPGTGAQYEQYF
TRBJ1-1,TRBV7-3,CASSLMADPNTEAFF
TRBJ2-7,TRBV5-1,CASSLSPGLAVSYEQYF
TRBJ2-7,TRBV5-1,CASSLGHSYEQYF
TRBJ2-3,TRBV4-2,CASSQDFRTGVTDTQYF
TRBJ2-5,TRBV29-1,CSVEGGTLGWLETQYF
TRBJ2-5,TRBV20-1,CSARDQGTSGKEETQYF
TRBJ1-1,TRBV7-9,CASSWDREYAFF
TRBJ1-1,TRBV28,CASSQRGAYTEAFF
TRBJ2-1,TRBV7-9,CASSFVGELLLDEQFF
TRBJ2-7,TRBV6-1,CASADEAGDYYEQYF
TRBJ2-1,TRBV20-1,CSATGLAGGSYNEQFF